What follows is one TCR beta chain and its context. This sample is drawn from a study of blood T cell repertoires in COVID-19. Study summary: COVID-19 samples, acute and convalescent, were from the United States, Italy and Spain. Sample material is recorded as cDNA or gDNA derived from T cells, B-cell-depleted T cells, or PBMCs.

Per the original data handling: Estimation of nucleated cell counts relied on the amplification of reference gene primers. Only in-frame clones appear in the TCRdb table, and some are missing; sequencing was by immunoSEQ multiplex PCR. The D gene and trimming were derived from the DNA, and the V and J assignments and clone size from that table. Here the sample spans approximately 150,000 clones, 84% being singletons. This sequence was found in a man aged 55 to 70 with active or convalescent COVID-19. Material: peripheral blood.

The CDR3 nucleotides are TGTGCCAGCAGCTACCTCCCCGGGACAAGTAATTCACCCCTCCACTTT. Amino acid sequence: CASSYLPGTSNSPLHF. V usage is TRBV7-2 and J usage is TRBJ1-6; possibly TRBD1 for D (6 bases). CDR3 length: 16 residues. The germline V gene has CDR1 SGHTA and CDR2 FQGNSA. V dropped 4 bases and J dropped 6 bases, with 16 bases sitting between them.